Below, 27 T cell receptor beta chains from the same sample are listed, as sequenced in a study of patients and donors after allogeneic stem cell transplantation. TCRdb re-called the RT-PCR reads through MiXCR, storing one row per CDR3 protein. The sample carries approximately 160,000 distinct CDR3 sequences, approximately 28% recorded once. What was sequenced was blood, either unsorted or a sorted T cell fraction (not recorded which). Receptor source: a human donor who was either an allogeneic HSCT recipient or a stem cell or donor lymphocyte infusion donor (not recorded which). It is not recorded whose cells these are; they may come from a transplant donor.

With regard to this clonotype: Sequence at one end of the junction differs from germline and may be a read error. V is TRBV29-1 and J is TRBJ2-2, with D perhaps matching TRBD2 (7 bases). The CDR3 extends over 13 amino acids. CDR1 and CDR2 (germline): SQVTM, ANQGSEA. This CDR3 is CSVGPRGAGEQFF. The CDR3 nucleotides read TGCAGCGTTGGGCCCCGGGGGGCCGGGGAGCAGTTTTTT.

This clonotype was counted many times. The rearrangement links TRBV20-1 to TRBJ1-6; D is ambiguous. There are 15 residues in the CDR3. Trimming pared 1 base from V and 7 bases from J, leaving 14 bases between. The germline CDR1 and CDR2 sequences are DFQATT and SNEGSKA (reference sequence). The CDR3 DNA follows: TGCAGTGCTAGAGTTAAGACGGTGGGGAATTCACCCCTCCACTTT. Translation gives CSARVKTVGNSPLHF.

This clonotype occurred once. This chain uses TRBV20-1 with TRBJ2-5, with D perhaps being TRBD1 or TRBD2 (5 bases each). The V gene lost 0 bases and the J gene lost 5 bases, with 19 bases spanning the gap. The germline V gene encodes CDR1 DFQATT and CDR2 SNEGSKA (reference sequence). There are 16 residues in the CDR3. DNA of the CDR3: TGCAGTGCTAGAGAGATGGTCCCGGGACGCCCGGAGACCCAGTACTTC. Protein: CSAREMVPGRPETQYF.

This clonotype was counted only a few times. The chain has TRBV10-3 and TRBJ1-1; a possible D gene is TRBD1 (6 bases). CDR3 length: 13 amino acids. Germline loops: CDR1 ENHRY, CDR2 SYGVKD. Trimming shortened V by 6 bases and J by 6 bases, and 14 bases separated the two germline ends. The CDR3 reads CAISYRERSEAFF. The CDR3 nucleotides read TGTGCCATCAGCTACAGGGAACGCTCTGAAGCTTTCTTT.

J is TRBJ2-7 and V is TRBV29-1; tentative D call: TRBD2 (6 bases). This CDR3 is built from 14 residues. Trimming took 3 bases from V and 2 from J, leaving 14 bases between them. From germline, CDR1 is SQVTM and CDR2 ANQGSEA. The CDR3 region is CSVETGVYPYEQYF. The CDR3 DNA is TGCAGCGTTGAGACGGGAGTCTACCCCTACGAGCAGTACTTC.

Only a few counts were recorded for this clonotype. The chain combines TRBV9 with TRBJ2-3; TRBD2 might be the D (5 bases). Trimming cost V 2 bases and J 2 bases, with 6 bases left between them. This CDR3 region has 13 residues. CDR1 SGDLS and CDR2 YYNGEE come from the germline V gene. This chain's CDR3 is CASSVDYTDTQYF. The CDR3 DNA sequence: TGTGCCAGCAGCGTCGACTACACAGATACGCAGTATTTT.

This clonotype was observed a handful of times. The chain couples TRBV10-2 to TRBJ2-1; 11 nucleotides align to TRBD2. The ends lost 6 bases at V and 6 bases at J; junction bases unmatched: 1. The length of the CDR3 is 13 residues. Germline values: CDR1 WSHSY, CDR2 SAAADI. The chain's CDR3 is CASRLAGANEQFF. CDR3 in DNA: TGCGCCAGCAGACTAGCGGGGGCCAATGAGCAGTTCTTC.

This clonotype appeared a few times. The V gene is TRBV5-5, the J gene TRBJ1-3; no firm D call. Germline lookup yields CDR1 SGHKS and CDR2 YYEKEE (reference sequence). This CDR3 has 14 amino acids. V lost 2 bases to trimming and J lost 3 bases, with 9 bases between them. The CDR3 nucleotides are TGTGCCAGCAGCTTAACGTGGGTTGGAAACACCATATATTTT. This encodes CASSLTWVGNTIYF.

The V call is TRBV20-1, the J call TRBJ2-1, with 12 bases aligning to TRBD2. Germline V gene sequence: CDR1 DFQATT, CDR2 SNEGSKA (reference sequence). CDR3 size: 13 residues. The CDR3 region has the DNA TGCAGAGCCGGGACTAGCGGGCACAATGAGCAGTTCTTC. This translates into CRAGTSGHNEQFF.

The chain uses TRBV12-3 or TRBV12-4 and TRBJ2-1; 12 positions agree with TRBD2. CDR3 length equals 15 residues. V shed 1 base, J shed 9 bases, and the junction held 4 bases outside the gene matches. CDR3 nucleotide sequence: TGTGCCAGCAGTTTAGGACTAGCGGGGGTGGGTGAGCAGTTCTTC. Translated: CASSLGLAGVGEQFF.

The chain recombines TRBV20-1 with TRBJ1-1, with D hard to call. V was pared by 0 bases and J by 5 bases, with 13 bases between. Looked up from germline, CDR1 is DFQATT and CDR2 is SNEGSKA (reference sequence). This CDR3 region has 14 residues. The CDR3 protein is CSARDRVSGTEAFF. In DNA, the CDR3 is TGCAGTGCTAGAGATCGGGTTAGTGGGACTGAAGCTTTCTTT.

V is TRBV12-3 or TRBV12-4 and J is TRBJ2-7; D is possibly TRBD2 (6 bases). Trimming removed 5 bases at V and 1 base at J, with 15 bases between. The CDR3 loop spans 15 amino acids. CDR3 in DNA: TGTGCCAGCAGTACACCGGAGGGGTCGTCCTACGAGCAGTACTTC. Translation gives CASSTPEGSSYEQYF.

The rearrangement uses TRBV5-1 and TRBJ2-7; 7 bases line up with TRBD2. The CDR3 is made up of 15 amino acids. Germline loops: CDR1 SGHRS, CDR2 YFSETQ. The J segment lost 2 bases and the V segment lost 3 bases, leaving 8 bases of the junction unmatched. The CDR3 DNA reads as TGCGCCAGCAGCTCAACCCGGGACTATGCCTACGAGCAGTACTTC. Translation gives CASSSTRDYAYEQYF.

The chain uses TRBV20-1 and TRBJ1-6; 8 bases agree with TRBD1. J gave up 10 bases and V 2 bases, and 10 bases lay outside the gene matches. Germline V CDR1 and CDR2: DFQATT, SNEGSKA (reference sequence). This CDR3 is 15 amino acids long. The CDR3 nucleotides read TGCAGTGCTAGAAGACAGGGGCTCCAGGGGTCACCCCTCCACTTT. This gives the protein CSARRQGLQGSPLHF.

This chain joins TRBV4-3 and TRBJ1-6; 7 nucleotides line up with TRBD1. This CDR3 contains 15 residues. V gave up 1 base and J gave up 7 bases; unmatched junction bases: 4. Germline loops: CDR1 LGHNA, CDR2 YSLEER. The CDR3 here is CASSQGTGVNSPLHF. CDR3 nucleotides: TGCGCCAGCAGCCAAGGCACAGGGGTGAATTCACCCCTCCACTTT.

CDR3 region: CASSETRSLYYNEQFF. The CDR3 nucleotides are TGTGCCAGCAGCGAGACTAGATCTCTATATTACAATGAGCAGTTCTTC. The chain couples TRBV9 to TRBJ2-1, with a tentative D call TRBD2 (6 bases). CDR1 is SGDLS, CDR2 YYNGEE, per germline. V was shortened by 3 bases and J by 4 bases, with 17 bases between the two germline ends. The CDR3 is 16 residues long.

The chain is built from TRBV20-1 and TRBJ2-2; no clear D gene. The V and J ends lost 3 bases and 0 bases respectively, with 8 bases between them. Germline V gives CDR1 DFQATT, CDR2 SNEGSKA (reference sequence). The CDR3 is 14 residues long. CDR3 nucleotide sequence: TGCAGTGCTAGCATAGCTTCGAACACCGGGGAGCTGTTTTTT. Translating it yields CSASIASNTGELFF.

The chain combines TRBV28 with TRBJ1-1; possibly TRBD1 for D (5 bases). The CDR3 totals 13 residues. Looked up from germline, CDR1 is MDHEN and CDR2 is SYDVKM. V was pared by 4 bases and J by 1 base, with 7 bases between. The CDR3 DNA follows: TGTGCCAGCAGTTCGACAGAGAACACTGAAGCTTTCTTT. It is translated as CASSSTENTEAFF.

This clonotype turned up a few times. The rearrangement joins TRBV6-5 to TRBJ2-3; 9 bases fit TRBD2. J lost 3 bases, V lost 0 bases, and 4 bases had no gene match. The CDR3 extends over 16 amino acids. In germline, CDR1 is MNHEY, CDR2 SVGAGI. The CDR3 reads CASSYSAGGMTDTQYF. The CDR3 DNA is TGTGCCAGCAGTTACTCGGCGGGAGGGATGACAGATACGCAGTATTTT.

This clonotype was recorded a few times. The V call is TRBV6-6, the J call TRBJ1-5; D call uncertain. The CDR3 is 14 amino acids. Germline loops: CDR1 MNHNY, CDR2 SVGAGI (reference sequence). V was pared by 8 bases and J by 4 bases, with 15 bases between. This CDR3 is CASLEADGNQPQHF. In DNA, the CDR3 is TGTGCCAGCTTAGAGGCGGACGGGAATCAGCCCCAGCATTTT.

This clonotype was found once. The V and J genes are TRBV29-1 and TRBJ2-5; D perhaps matches TRBD2 (5 bases). CDR1 SQVTM and CDR2 ANQGSEA come from the germline V gene. The CDR3 has 13 residues. The V gene lost 7 bases and the J gene lost 5 bases, with 17 bases spanning the gap. The CDR3 DNA reads TGCAGCGGCGTCGGGAACCGTCGGGAGACCCAGTACTTC. It encodes CSGVGNRRETQYF. Full variable domain (rest looked up from reference TRBV29-1 and TRBJ2-5): SAVISQKPSRDICQRGTSLTIQCQVDSQVTMMFWYRQQPGQSLTLIATANQGSEATYESGFVIDKFPISRPNLTFSTLTVSNMSPEDSSIYLCSGVGNRRETQYFGPGTRLLVL.

The chain uses TRBV7-9 and TRBJ1-1, with D possibly being TRBD1 (5 bases). There are 12 residues in the CDR3. V was trimmed by 3 bases and J by 11 bases, leaving 13 bases between them. Germline V gene sequence: CDR1 SEHNR, CDR2 FQNEAQ (reference sequence). CDR3 bases: TGTGCCAGCAGCTTCGAGGACAAGGGGGCTTTCTTT. Translated, it gives CASSFEDKGAFF.

The chain joins TRBV10-1 to TRBJ2-3; 8 bases fit TRBD2. Losses at the gene ends were 6 bases for V and 4 bases for J; bases not matched to a gene: 3. Germline values: CDR1 WNHNN, CDR2 SYGVQD (reference sequence). The CDR3 runs 13 residues. The CDR3 bases are TGCGCCAGCAGCTCAGCGGGAGCAGATACGCAGTATTTT. This gives the protein CASSSAGADTQYF.

This clonotype was seen more than once but under ten times. The chain recombines TRBV12-5 with TRBJ2-5; no firm D call. The CDR3 totals 11 residues. V was pared by 2 bases and J by 8 bases, with 6 bases between. The germline gives CDR1 LGHNT, CDR2 FRNRAP. Here the CDR3 DNA reads TGTGCTAGTGGTTTGCGGCAAACCCAGTACTTC. Translated, it gives CASGLRQTQYF.

This chain connects TRBV6-6 to TRBJ2-7; 7 bases fit TRBD1. The J segment lost 4 bases and the V segment lost 2 bases, leaving 5 bases of the junction unmatched. The CDR3 covers 14 residues. Germline V lookup: CDR1 MNHNY, CDR2 SVGAGI (reference sequence). The CDR3 nucleotides are TGTGCCAGCAGTTACCTGGACAGGACATACGAGCAGTACTTC. It encodes CASSYLDRTYEQYF.

This sequence joins TRBV7-9 and TRBJ2-3, with 7 bases identical to TRBD2. Per germline, CDR1 SEHNR and CDR2 FQNEAQ (reference sequence). Trimming took 4 bases from V and 3 from J; bases not matched to a gene: 4. This CDR3 has 14 residues. This chain's CDR3 is CASSSGLGTDTQYF. In nucleotides, the CDR3 is TGTGCCAGCAGCTCTGGACTAGGAACAGATACGCAGTATTTT.

The rearrangement uses TRBV5-4 and TRBJ2-3; the D gene is possibly TRBD2 (5 bases). The germline gives CDR1 SGHNT, CDR2 YYREEE (reference sequence). This CDR3 spans 15 amino acids. V was cut by 0 bases and J by 4 bases, with 12 bases left in between. CDR3 DNA: TGTGCCAGCAGCTTGGGAGGGATTAGGGCAGATACGCAGTATTTT. Residues: CASSLGGIRADTQYF.